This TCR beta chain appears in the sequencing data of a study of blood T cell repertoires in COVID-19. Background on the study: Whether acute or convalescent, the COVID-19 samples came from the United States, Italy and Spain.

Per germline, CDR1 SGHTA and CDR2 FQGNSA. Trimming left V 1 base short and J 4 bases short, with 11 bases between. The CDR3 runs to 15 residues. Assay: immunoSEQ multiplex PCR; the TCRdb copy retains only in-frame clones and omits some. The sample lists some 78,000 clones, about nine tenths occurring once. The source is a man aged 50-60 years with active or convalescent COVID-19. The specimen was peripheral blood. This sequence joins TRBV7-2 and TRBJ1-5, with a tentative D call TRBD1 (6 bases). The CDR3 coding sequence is TGTGCCAGCAGCTTAGACAGAACAGGGAATCAGCCCCAGCATTTT. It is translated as CASSLDRTGNQPQHF.